These 3 T cell receptor beta chains were all obtained from the same sample, sequenced in a study of blood T cells in healthy people across ages. A second PCR, run for about 6 to 12 cycles, used a sample-barcoded 5' primer plus a J-beta primer mix. From the 5' RACE reads, TCRdb called clonotypes with MiXCR, one entry per CDR3 protein. The sample includes around 1,000,000 distinct CDR3 sequences, around 27% of them seen just once. These data were also filed under a second study, of T cells of mothers and their children.

Sequencing was carried out using blood. These receptor sequences come from a girl aged 2 to 9 in good health.

The V and J genes are TRBV12-3 or TRBV12-4 and TRBJ2-1; D possibly corresponds to TRBD1 (6 bases). TRBJ2-5 explains the end of the DNA better; the J call may be wrong. There are 15 residues in the CDR3. The CDR3 nucleotides are TGTGCCAGCAGACCGGCCACAGGGATGGGGGAGACCCAGTACTTC. Translation: CASRPATGMGETQYF.

The chain joins TRBV6-1 to TRBJ2-3, with 7 bases identical to TRBD1. This CDR3 contains 14 residues. With V trimmed by 7 bases and J by 2 bases, 6 bases remained unmatched. CDR1 is MNHNS and CDR2 is SASEGT in the germline V gene. CDR3 nucleotide sequence: TGTGCCAGCACTGGACAGGACAACACAGATACGCAGTATTTT. Translation gives CASTGQDNTDTQYF.

This rearrangement joins TRBV6-1 to TRBJ2-6; D is ambiguous. This CDR3 comprises 15 residues. V was cut by 3 bases and J by 0 bases, with 6 bases left in between. The germline V gene has CDR1 MNHNS and CDR2 SASEGT. The CDR3 bases are TGTGCCAGCAGTGACCTGGACTCTGGGGCCAACGTCCTGACTTTC. Its protein is CASSDLDSGANVLTF.